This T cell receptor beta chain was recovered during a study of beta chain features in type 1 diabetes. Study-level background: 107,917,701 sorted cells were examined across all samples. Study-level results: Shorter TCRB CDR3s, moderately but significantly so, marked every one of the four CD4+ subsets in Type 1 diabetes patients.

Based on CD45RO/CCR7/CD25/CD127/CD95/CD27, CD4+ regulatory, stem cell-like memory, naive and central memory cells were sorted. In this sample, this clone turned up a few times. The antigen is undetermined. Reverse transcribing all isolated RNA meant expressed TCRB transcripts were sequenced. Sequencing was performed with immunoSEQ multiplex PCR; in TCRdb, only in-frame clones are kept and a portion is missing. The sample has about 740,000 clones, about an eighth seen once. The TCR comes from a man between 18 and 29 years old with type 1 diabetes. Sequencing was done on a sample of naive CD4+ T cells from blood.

The CDR3 region is CSVSGVRTEAFF. In DNA, the CDR3 is TGCAGCGTTAGTGGGGTAAGGACTGAAGCTTTCTTT. The chain couples TRBV29-1 to TRBJ1-1; D unresolved. Per the germline V gene, CDR1 is SQVTM and CDR2 is ANQGSEA. This CDR3 has 12 residues. V lost 5 bases, J lost 5 bases, and 12 bases lay in between.